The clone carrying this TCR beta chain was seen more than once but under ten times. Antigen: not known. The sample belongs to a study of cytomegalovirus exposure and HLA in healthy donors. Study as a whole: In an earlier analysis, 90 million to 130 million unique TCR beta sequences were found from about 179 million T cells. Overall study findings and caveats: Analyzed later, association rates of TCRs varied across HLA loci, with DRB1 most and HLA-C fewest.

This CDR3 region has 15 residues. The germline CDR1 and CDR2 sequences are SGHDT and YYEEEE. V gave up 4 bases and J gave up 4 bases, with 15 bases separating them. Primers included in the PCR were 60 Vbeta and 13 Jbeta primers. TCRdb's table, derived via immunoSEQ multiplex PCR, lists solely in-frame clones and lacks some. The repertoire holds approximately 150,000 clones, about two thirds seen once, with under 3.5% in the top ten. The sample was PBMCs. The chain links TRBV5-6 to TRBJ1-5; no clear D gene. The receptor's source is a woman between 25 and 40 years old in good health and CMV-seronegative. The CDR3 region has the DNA TGTGCCAGCAGCCGATATCCCGCTACTAATCAGCCCCAGCATTTT. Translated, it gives CASSRYPATNQPQHF.